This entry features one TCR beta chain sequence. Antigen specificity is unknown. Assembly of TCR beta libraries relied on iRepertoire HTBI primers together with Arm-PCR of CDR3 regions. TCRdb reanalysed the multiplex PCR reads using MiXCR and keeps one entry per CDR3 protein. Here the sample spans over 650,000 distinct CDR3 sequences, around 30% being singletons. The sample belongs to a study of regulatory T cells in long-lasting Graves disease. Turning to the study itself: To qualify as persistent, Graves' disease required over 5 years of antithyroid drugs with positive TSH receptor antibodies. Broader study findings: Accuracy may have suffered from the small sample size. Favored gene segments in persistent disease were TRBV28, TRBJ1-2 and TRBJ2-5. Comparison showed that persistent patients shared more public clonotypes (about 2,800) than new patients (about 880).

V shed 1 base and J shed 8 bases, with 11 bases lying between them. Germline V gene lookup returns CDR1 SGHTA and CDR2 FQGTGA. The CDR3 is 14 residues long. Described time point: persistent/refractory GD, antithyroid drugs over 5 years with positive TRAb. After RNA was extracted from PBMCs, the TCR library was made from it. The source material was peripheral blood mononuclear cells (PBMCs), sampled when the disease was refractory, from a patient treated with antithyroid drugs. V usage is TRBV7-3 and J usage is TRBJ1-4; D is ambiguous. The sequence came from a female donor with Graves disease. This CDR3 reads CASSLRAEGEKLFF. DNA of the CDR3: TGTGCCAGCAGCTTAAGGGCCGAGGGAGAAAAACTGTTTTTT. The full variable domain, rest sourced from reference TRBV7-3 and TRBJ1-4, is GAGVSQTPSNKVTEKGKYVELRCDPISGHTALYWYRQSLGQGPEFLIYFQGTGAADDSGLPNDRFFAVRPEGSVSTLKIQRTERGDSAVYLCASSLRAEGEKLFFGSGTQLSVL.